Listed here are 23 T cell receptor beta chains from one sample, sequenced in a study of control samples from healthy donors and cancer patients. Here immunoSEQ multiplex PCR was the method, and the copy in TCRdb shows in-frame clones only, minus some. Among about 90,000 clones listed, around nine tenths were seen once. The specimen was blood. These receptors originate from a woman younger than 35 in good health.

The chain is built from TRBV6-5 and TRBJ2-1; TRBD2 agrees at 8 bases. Germline trimming cut 10 bases from V and 4 bases from J; bases unmatched to any gene: 9. The CDR3 sequence is 14 residues long. CDR1 and CDR2 from the germline V gene are MNHEY and SVGAGI. CDR3 protein: CATSGGPSYNEQFF. As DNA, the CDR3 is TGTGCCACATCGGGGGGGCCATCGTACAATGAGCAGTTCTTC.

CDR3 sequence: CASSQGLIAGGPEEQYF. The DNA for the CDR3 is TGTGCCAGCAGCCAAGGGTTGATAGCGGGGGGGCCGGAAGAGCAGTACTTC. The chain combines TRBV3-1 (or the pseudogene TRBV3-2) with TRBJ2-7, with 11 nucleotides matching TRBD2. Germline CDR1 and CDR2: LGHDT and YNNKEL (reference sequence). This CDR3 spans 17 amino acids. V dropped 1 base and J dropped 7; count of bases not matched to a gene: 12.

The rearrangement links TRBV7-9 to TRBJ2-1; no clear D gene. The germline V gene encodes CDR1 SEHNR and CDR2 FQNEAQ (reference sequence). V lost 5 bases and J lost 7, with 9 bases in between. This CDR3 comprises 12 residues. The CDR3 sequence is CASSPRENEQFF. CDR3 nucleotides: TGTGCCAGCAGCCCCCGAGAGAATGAGCAGTTCTTC.

The J gene is TRBJ2-1, the V gene TRBV13, with no clear D. The ends were cut back, 1 base at V and 9 bases at J, with 4 bases in the middle. Germline CDR1 is PRHDT and CDR2 is FYEKMQ (reference sequence). The CDR3 has 11 amino acids. Here the CDR3 reads CASSLASEQFF. The CDR3 nucleotides read TGTGCCAGCAGCTTAGCGAGTGAGCAGTTCTTC.

The rearrangement joins TRBV11-2 to TRBJ2-3; 13 nucleotides agree with TRBD2. V shed 6 bases, J shed 7 bases, and the junction held 4 bases outside the gene matches. The CDR3 is 14 amino acids. CDR1 and CDR2 (germline): SGHAT, FQNNGV. CDR3 sequence: CASRGLAGSNTQYF. CDR3 nucleotide sequence: TGTGCCAGCAGGGGACTAGCGGGGTCGAATACGCAGTATTTT. The whole variable domain, remainder taken from reference TRBV11-2 and TRBJ2-3, is EAGVAQSPRYKIIEKRQSVAFWCNPISGHATLYWYQQILGQGPKLLIQFQNNGVVDDSQLPKDRFSAERLKGVDSTLKIQPAKLEDSAVYLCASRGLAGSNTQYFGPGTRLTVL.

The V call is TRBV28, the J call TRBJ1-2; maybe TRBD1 (5 bases). V gave up 11 bases and J gave up 4 bases, with 11 bases separating them. The CDR3 length is 11 residues. Looked up from germline, CDR1 is MDHEN and CDR2 is SYDVKM. The CDR3, as DNA: TGTGCCCTTGGGGGATCCTATGGCTACACCTTC. This gives the protein CALGGSYGYTF.

The J gene is TRBJ1-4, the V gene TRBV18, with unresolved D. V lost 2 bases to trimming and J lost 8 bases, with 15 bases between them. CDR3 size: 15 residues. Germline-derived CDR1 and CDR2 are KGHSH and LQKENI. The CDR3, as DNA: TGTGCCAGCTCACCAGGTGGAGTCGGCAGCGAAAAACTGTTTTTT. Translated, it gives CASSPGGVGSEKLFF.

The J gene is TRBJ1-3, the V gene TRBV19; 7 bases match TRBD1. Germline V gene sequence: CDR1 LNHDA, CDR2 SQIVND (reference sequence). The CDR3 is 14 amino acids. CDR3 in amino acids: CVSRQGPYGNTIYF. Written as DNA, the CDR3 is TGTGTCAGCCGACAGGGTCCATATGGAAACACCATATATTTT.

This chain uses TRBV19 with TRBJ1-1, with 8 bases lining up with TRBD1. J lost 3 bases, V lost 4 bases, and 4 bases had no gene match. Germline values: CDR1 LNHDA, CDR2 SQIVND (reference sequence). The CDR3 runs to 14 residues. The CDR3 bases are TGTGCCAGTAGTAAAAAGACAGGGGACACTGAAGCTTTCTTT. Translation gives CASSKKTGDTEAFF.

This clone has a handful of counts. J is TRBJ1-6 and V is TRBV7-9; 8 bases line up with TRBD1. Germline V gives CDR1 SEHNR, CDR2 FQNEAQ (reference sequence). V lost 5 bases to trimming and J lost 0 bases; unmatched junction nucleotides: 3. The length of the CDR3 is 16 residues. CDR3 sequence (DNA): TGTGCCAGCAGCCGGGACAGGAGCTCCTATAATTCACCCCTCCACTTT. Its protein is CASSRDRSSYNSPLHF.

This chain joins TRBV5-6 and TRBJ2-7; D is perhaps TRBD1 (5 bases). The V gene lost 2 bases and the J gene lost 5 bases, with 8 bases spanning the gap. Germline V CDR1 and CDR2: SGHDT, YYEEEE. The length of the CDR3 is 12 residues. The chain's CDR3 is CASSLRGDEQYF. Here the CDR3 DNA reads TGTGCCAGCAGCTTAAGGGGTGACGAGCAGTACTTC.

V is TRBV20-1 and J is TRBJ2-7, with 7 bases that match TRBD2. The trim removed 3 bases at V and 0 bases at J, leaving 8 bases unmatched. The CDR3 is 15 residues long. The germline gives CDR1 DFQATT, CDR2 SNEGSKA (reference sequence). CDR3: CSASSGTTNSYEQYF. The CDR3 region has the DNA TGCAGTGCTAGTTCCGGGACTACCAACTCCTACGAGCAGTACTTC.

CDR3 DNA: TGTGCCAGCAGCCAAGATGCGGCAGGGGGAGGCTACACCTTC. Translation: CASSQDAAGGGYTF. The chain links TRBV3-1 (or the pseudogene TRBV3-2) to TRBJ1-2; 7 bases agree with TRBD1. This CDR3 contains 14 residues. In germline, CDR1 is LGHDT, CDR2 YNNKEL (reference sequence). Trimming took 0 bases from V and 8 from J; bases not matched to a gene: 6.

The V and J genes are TRBV6-5 and TRBJ1-5; no clear D gene. Trimming shortened V by 4 bases and J by 9 bases, and 16 bases separated the two germline ends. Germline V lookup: CDR1 MNHEY, CDR2 SVGAGI. CDR3 length: 14 amino acids. The CDR3 DNA sequence: TGTGCCAGCAGTTTTTCGGTACAGATTCCGCCCCAGCATTTT. This sequence encodes CASSFSVQIPPQHF.

The rearrangement joins TRBV6-6 to TRBJ1-1; D remains ambiguous. The CDR3 loop spans 13 amino acids. V was cut by 0 bases and J by 2 bases, with 4 bases left in between. The germline CDR1 and CDR2 sequences are MNHNY and SVGAGI (reference sequence). CDR3 bases: TGTGCCAGCAGTTACTCGGATAACACTGAAGCTTTCTTT. It yields the protein CASSYSDNTEAFF.

This clone was seen a handful of times. This sequence joins TRBV15 and TRBJ1-2; no firm D call. CDR3 length: 13 residues. V was cut by 3 bases and J by 3 bases, with 8 bases left in between. Germline loops: CDR1 LNHNV, CDR2 YYDKDF (reference sequence). As DNA, the CDR3 is TGTGCCACCAGCAGGCCGCCCCACTATGGCTACACCTTC. Protein sequence: CATSRPPHYGYTF.

The V and J genes are TRBV7-2 and TRBJ2-7; D possibly corresponds to TRBD1 (6 bases). Germline-derived CDR1 and CDR2 are SGHTA and FQGNSA. The V end was cut by 0 bases, the J end by 3 bases, with 12 bases between. The CDR3 covers 15 residues. For the CDR3, the DNA is TGTGCCAGCAGCTTAGCGCCGGGACATCTCTACGAGCAGTACTTC. Translating gives CASSLAPGHLYEQYF.

The genes are TRBV3-1 (or the pseudogene TRBV3-2) and TRBJ1-4; D remains ambiguous. The germline V and J ends were trimmed by 6 bases and 3 bases, with 17 bases remaining between them. Germline CDR1 and CDR2: LGHDT and YNNKEL (reference sequence). This CDR3 comprises 16 residues. In nucleotides, the CDR3 is TGTGCCAGCAGTCAACGCCAGGCGGGTCCTAATGAAAAACTGTTTTTT. This encodes CASSQRQAGPNEKLFF.

The chain employs TRBV2 and TRBJ2-3; D not certain. In germline, CDR1 is SNHLY, CDR2 FYNNEI. V lost 6 bases and J 2 bases, leaving 12 bases between the germline ends. The CDR3 extends over 14 amino acids. The CDR3 DNA reads TGTGCCAGCAGACCTGGGGTGACCACAGATACGCAGTATTTT. The encoded protein is CASRPGVTTDTQYF.

The chain joins TRBV5-1 to TRBJ2-5; 9 bases fit TRBD1. The V gene's germline CDR1 is SGHRS and CDR2 YFSETQ. V was pared by 0 bases and J by 3 bases, with 0 bases of the junction left unmatched. The CDR3 totals 14 residues. CDR3 sequence (DNA): TGCGCCAGCAGCTTGGGGACAGGGGAAGAGACCCAGTACTTC. It is translated as CASSLGTGEETQYF.

This chain joins TRBV7-9 and TRBJ1-1; D perhaps matches TRBD1 (5 bases). There are 12 residues in the CDR3. Trimming left V 3 bases short and J 9 bases short, with 11 bases between. The V gene's germline CDR1 is SEHNR and CDR2 FQNEAQ (reference sequence). Here the CDR3 reads CASSLGDFKAFF. The CDR3 region has the DNA TGTGCCAGCAGCTTGGGGGACTTCAAAGCTTTCTTT.

The CDR3 sequence: CASSVGLDNSPLHF. The CDR3 nucleotides are TGTGCCAGCAGCGTAGGCCTTGATAATTCACCCCTCCACTTT. The chain joins TRBV9 to TRBJ1-6; D is undetermined. Trimming took 0 bases from V and 5 from J, leaving 6 bases between them. The germline V gene encodes CDR1 SGDLS and CDR2 YYNGEE. CDR3 length: 14 residues.

This clone appeared a single time. This chain links TRBV5-1 with TRBJ2-1; 14 nucleotides align to TRBD2. Germline CDR1 is SGHRS and CDR2 is YFSETQ. There are 13 residues in the CDR3. V lost 7 bases and J lost 10; bases outside the gene matches: 4. The CDR3 is CASGLAGGSEQFF. CDR3 in DNA: TGCGCCAGCGGACTAGCGGGGGGCTCAGAGCAGTTCTTC.